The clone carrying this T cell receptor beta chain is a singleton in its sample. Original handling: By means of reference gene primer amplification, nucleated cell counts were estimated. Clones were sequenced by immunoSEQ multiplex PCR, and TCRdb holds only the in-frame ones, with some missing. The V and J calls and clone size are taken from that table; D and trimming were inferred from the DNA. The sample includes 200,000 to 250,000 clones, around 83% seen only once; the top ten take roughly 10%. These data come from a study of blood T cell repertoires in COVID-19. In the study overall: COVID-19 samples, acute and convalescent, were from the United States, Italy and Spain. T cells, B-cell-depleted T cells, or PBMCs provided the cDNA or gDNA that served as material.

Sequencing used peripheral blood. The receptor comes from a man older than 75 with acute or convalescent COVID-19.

In DNA form, the CDR3 reads TGCGCCAGCAGCCCTACAGGGGAAGCGAACACCGGGGAGCTGTTTTTT. Its translation is CASSPTGEANTGELFF. V gene TRBV5-1 combines with J gene TRBJ2-2; 7 positions agree with TRBD1. The V gene end was trimmed by 4 bases and the J gene end by 0 bases; junction bases not matched to a gene: 6. There are 16 residues in the CDR3. Germline CDR1 is SGHRS and CDR2 is YFSETQ.